The clone carrying this T cell receptor beta chain was counted a few times. TCRdb keeps only in-frame clones here, not all; method: immunoSEQ multiplex PCR. The repertoire includes about 86,000 clones, 70% to 85% of them detected once, and about 10% sits in the top ten. These data belong to a study of blood T cell repertoires in COVID-19. The CDR3 loop spans 15 amino acids. V trimming: 0 bases; J trimming: 7 bases; junction bases outside the gene matches: 6. The germline V gene encodes CDR1 MGHRA and CDR2 YSYEKL. The material sequenced was peripheral blood. This TCR came from a man aged 65 to 79 with acute or convalescent COVID-19. J is TRBJ1-2 and V is TRBV4-1; TRBD1 aligns across 9 bases. CDR3 sequence reads: CASSQDTDRGAGYTF. The CDR3 DNA is TGCGCCAGCAGCCAAGATACCGACAGGGGGGCTGGCTACACCTTC.